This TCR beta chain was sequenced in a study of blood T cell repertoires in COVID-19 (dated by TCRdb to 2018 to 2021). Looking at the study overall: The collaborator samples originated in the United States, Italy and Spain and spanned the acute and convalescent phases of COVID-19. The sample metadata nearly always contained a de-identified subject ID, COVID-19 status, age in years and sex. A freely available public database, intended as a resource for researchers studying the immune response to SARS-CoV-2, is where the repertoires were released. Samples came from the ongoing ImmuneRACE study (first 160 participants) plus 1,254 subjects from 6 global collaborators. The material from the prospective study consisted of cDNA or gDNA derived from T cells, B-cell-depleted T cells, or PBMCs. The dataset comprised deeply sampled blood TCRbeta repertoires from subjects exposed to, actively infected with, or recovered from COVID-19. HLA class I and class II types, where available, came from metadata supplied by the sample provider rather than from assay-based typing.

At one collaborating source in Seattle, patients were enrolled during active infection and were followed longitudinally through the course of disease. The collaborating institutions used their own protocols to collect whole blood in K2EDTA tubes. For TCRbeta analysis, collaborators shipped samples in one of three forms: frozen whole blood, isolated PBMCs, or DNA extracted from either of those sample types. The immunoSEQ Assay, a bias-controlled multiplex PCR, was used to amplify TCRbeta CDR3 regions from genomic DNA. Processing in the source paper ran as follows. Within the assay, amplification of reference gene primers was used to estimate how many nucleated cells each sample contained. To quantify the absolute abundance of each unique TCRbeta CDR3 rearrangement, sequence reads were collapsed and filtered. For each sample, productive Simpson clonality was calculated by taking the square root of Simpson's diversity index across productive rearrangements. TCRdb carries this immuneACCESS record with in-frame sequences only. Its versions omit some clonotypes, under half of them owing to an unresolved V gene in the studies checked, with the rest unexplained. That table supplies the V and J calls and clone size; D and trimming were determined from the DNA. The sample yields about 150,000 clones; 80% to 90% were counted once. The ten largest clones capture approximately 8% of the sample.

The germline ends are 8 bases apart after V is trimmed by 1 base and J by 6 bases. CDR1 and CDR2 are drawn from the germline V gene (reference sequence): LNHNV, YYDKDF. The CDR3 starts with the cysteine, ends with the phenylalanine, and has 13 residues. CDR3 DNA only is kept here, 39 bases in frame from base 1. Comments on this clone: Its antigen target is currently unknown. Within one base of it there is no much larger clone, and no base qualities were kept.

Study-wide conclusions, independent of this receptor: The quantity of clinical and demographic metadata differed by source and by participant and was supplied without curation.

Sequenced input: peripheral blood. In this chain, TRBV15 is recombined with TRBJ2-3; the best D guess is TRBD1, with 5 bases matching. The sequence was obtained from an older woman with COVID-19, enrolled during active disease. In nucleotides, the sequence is TGTGCCACCAGCAGAGCTGCAGGGGATACGCAGTATTTT. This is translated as CATSRAAGDTQYF.